The source of this TCR beta chain is a study of OX40 agonist ivuxolimab in advanced cancers. On this clone: Its antigen is currently unknown.

V gave up 0 bases and J gave up 8 bases; unmatched junction bases: 4. Germline CDR1 is SGHRS and CDR2 is YFSETQ. The length of the CDR3 is 14 residues. Findings and limits, study-wide: CD4+ and CD8+ blood T cells expanded clonally by week 6 at 0.1 to 3.0 mg/kg.

This table comes from immunoSEQ multiplex PCR, and its TCRdb copy is limited to in-frame clones, with some not included. Of approximately 86,000 clones detected, 92% appear once; the ten largest clones hold 0.95% to 1.3%. The J gene is TRBJ1-2, the V gene TRBV5-1, with TRBD1 matching 10 bases. The clonotype was recovered from an adult with an advanced solid tumor such as melanoma, head and neck, liver or kidney cancer. Sequencing was performed on CD4+ or CD8+ T cells sorted from blood, taken in a trial of the OX40 agonist ivuxolimab. CDR3 region: CASSLGTGGEGYTF. DNA of the CDR3: TGCGCCAGCAGCTTGGGGACAGGGGGTGAGGGCTACACCTTC.